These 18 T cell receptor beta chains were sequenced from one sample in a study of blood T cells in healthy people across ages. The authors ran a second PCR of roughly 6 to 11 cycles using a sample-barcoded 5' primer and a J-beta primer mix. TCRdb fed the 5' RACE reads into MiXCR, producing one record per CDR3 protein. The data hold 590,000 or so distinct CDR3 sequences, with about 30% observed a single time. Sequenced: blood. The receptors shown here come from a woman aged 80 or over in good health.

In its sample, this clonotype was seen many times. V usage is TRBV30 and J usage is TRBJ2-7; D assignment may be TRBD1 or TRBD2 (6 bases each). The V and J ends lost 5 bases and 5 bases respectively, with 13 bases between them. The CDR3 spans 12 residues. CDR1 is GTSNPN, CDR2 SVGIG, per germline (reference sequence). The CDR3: CAWGKGGHEQYF. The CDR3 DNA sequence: TGTGCCTGGGGTAAGGGGGGCCACGAGCAGTACTTC.

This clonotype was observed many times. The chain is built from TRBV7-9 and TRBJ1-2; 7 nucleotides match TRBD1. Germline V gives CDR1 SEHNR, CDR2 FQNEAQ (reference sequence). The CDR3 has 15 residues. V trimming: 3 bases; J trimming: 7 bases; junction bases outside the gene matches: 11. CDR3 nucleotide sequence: TGTGCCAGCAGCTTGGCAGGACAGGTGGTAGGTGGCTACACCTTC. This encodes CASSLAGQVVGGYTF.

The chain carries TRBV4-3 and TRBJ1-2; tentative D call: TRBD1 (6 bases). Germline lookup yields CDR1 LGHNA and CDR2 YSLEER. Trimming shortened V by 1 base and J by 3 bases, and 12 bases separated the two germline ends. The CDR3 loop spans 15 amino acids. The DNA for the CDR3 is TGCGCCAGCAGCCAAGTACAAAGGGGGTACTATGGCTACACCTTC. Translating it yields CASSQVQRGYYGYTF.

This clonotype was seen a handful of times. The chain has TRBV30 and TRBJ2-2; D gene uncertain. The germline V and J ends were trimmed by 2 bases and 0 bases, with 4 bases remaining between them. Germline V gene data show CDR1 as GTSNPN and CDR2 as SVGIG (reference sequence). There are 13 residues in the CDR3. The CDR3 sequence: CAWSRTNTGELFF. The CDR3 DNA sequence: TGTGCCTGGAGTAGGACGAACACCGGGGAGCTGTTTTTT. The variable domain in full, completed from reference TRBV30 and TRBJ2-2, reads SQTIHQWPATLVQPVGSPLSLECTVEGTSNPNLYWYRQAAGRGLQLLFYSVGIGQISSEVPQNLSASRPQDRQFILSSKKLLLSDSGFYLCAWSRTNTGELFFGEGSRLTVL.

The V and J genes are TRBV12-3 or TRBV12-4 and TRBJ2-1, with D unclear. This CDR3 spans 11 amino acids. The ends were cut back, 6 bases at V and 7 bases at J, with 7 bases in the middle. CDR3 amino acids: CASRAPNEQFF. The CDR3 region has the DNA TGTGCCAGCAGGGCCCCAAATGAGCAGTTCTTC.

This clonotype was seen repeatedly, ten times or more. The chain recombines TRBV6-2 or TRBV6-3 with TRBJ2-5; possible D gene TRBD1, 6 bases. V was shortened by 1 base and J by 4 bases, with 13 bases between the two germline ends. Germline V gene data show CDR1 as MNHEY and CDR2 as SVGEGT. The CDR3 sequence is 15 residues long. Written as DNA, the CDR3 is TGTGCCAGCAGTTACTACCAGGGGAGACTAGAGACCCAGTACTTC. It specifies CASSYYQGRLETQYF.

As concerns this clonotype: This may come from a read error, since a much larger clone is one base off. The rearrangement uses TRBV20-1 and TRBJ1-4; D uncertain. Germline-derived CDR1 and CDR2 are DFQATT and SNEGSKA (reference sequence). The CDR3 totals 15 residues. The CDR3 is CSAPVFGSTNEKRFF. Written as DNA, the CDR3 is TGCAGTGCCCCAGTCTTCGGGTCAACTAATGAAAAACGGTTTTTT.

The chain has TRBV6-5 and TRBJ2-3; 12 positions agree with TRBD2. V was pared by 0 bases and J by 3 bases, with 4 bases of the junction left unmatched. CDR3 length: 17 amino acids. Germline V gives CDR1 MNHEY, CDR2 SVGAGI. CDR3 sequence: CASSYSKTSGGTDTQYF. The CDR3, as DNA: TGTGCCAGCAGTTACTCGAAGACTAGCGGGGGTACAGATACGCAGTATTTT.

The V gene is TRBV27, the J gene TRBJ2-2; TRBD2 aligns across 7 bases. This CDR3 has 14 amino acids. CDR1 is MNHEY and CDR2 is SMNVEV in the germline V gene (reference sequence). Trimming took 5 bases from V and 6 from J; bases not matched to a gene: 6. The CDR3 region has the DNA TGTGCCAGCAGTCCAAACCGGGGGGCCGGGGAGCTGTTTTTT. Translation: CASSPNRGAGELFF.

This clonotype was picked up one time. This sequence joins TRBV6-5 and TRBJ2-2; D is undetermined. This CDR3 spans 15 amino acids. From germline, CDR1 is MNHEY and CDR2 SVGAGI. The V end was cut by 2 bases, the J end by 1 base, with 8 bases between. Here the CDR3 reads CASSYGQVNTGELFF. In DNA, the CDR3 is TGTGCCAGCAGTTACGGGCAGGTGAACACCGGGGAGCTGTTTTTT.

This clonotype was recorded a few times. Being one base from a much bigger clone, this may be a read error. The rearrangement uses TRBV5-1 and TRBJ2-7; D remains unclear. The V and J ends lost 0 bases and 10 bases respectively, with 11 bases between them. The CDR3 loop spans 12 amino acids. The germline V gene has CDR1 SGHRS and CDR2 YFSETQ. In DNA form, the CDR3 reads TGCGCCAGCAGCTTGGAAGCTCTTCGCCAGTACTTC. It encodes CASSLEALRQYF.

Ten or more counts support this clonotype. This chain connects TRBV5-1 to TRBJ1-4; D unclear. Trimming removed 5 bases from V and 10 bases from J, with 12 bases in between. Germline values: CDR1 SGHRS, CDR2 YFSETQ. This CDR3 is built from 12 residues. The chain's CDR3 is CASRPEEGKLFF. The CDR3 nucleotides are TGCGCCAGCAGACCGGAGGAGGGAAAACTGTTTTTT.

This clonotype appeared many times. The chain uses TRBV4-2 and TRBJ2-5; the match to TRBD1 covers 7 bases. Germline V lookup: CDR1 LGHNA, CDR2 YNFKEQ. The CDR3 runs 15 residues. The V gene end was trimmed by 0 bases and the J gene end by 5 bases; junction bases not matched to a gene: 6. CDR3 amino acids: CASSQEEGGVETQYF. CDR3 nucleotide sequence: TGTGCCAGCAGCCAAGAAGAAGGGGGCGTGGAGACCCAGTACTTC.

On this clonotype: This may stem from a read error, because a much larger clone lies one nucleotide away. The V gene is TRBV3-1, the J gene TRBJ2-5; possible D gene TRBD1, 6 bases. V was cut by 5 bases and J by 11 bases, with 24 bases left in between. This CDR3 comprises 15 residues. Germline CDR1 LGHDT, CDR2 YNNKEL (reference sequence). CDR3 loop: CASSSRGPTGNEQYF. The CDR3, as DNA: TGTGCCAGCAGCTCCAGGGGACCTACGGGCAATGAGCAGTACTTC.

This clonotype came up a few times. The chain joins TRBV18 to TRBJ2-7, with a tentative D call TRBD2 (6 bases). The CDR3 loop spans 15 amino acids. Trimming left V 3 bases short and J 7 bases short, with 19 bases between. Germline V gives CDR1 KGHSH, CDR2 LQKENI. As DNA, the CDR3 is TGTGCCAGCTCACCGGCCCAGGGAGGACTACGAGAGCAGTACTTC. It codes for CASSPAQGGLREQYF.

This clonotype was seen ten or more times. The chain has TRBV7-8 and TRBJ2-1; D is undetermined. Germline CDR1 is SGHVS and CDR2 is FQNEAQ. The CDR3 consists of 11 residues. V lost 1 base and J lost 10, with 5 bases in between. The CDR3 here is CASSLEDEQFF. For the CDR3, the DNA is TGTGCCAGCAGCTTAGAGGACGAGCAGTTCTTC.

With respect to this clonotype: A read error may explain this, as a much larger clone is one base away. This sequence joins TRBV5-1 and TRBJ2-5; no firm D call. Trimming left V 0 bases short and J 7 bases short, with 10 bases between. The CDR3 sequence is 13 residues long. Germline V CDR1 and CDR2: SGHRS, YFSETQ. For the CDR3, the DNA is TGCGCCAGCAGCTTGGAGCTCGACGGGACCCAGTACTTC. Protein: CASSLELDGTQYF.

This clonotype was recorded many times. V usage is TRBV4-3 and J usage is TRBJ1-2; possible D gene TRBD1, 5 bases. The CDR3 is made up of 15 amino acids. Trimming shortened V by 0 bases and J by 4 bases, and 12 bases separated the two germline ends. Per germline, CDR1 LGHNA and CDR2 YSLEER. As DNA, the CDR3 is TGCGCCAGCAGCCAAGATCCCCAAGGGGCCTATGGCTACACCTTC. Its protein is CASSQDPQGAYGYTF.